A selection of T cell receptor beta chains follows, all from one sample in a study of shared clonotypes between healthy human individuals. The repertoire was sequenced with immunoSEQ multiplex PCR; TCRdb's copy has only in-frame clones and lacks some. The table has over a million clones, approximately 97% seen once. Specimen: naive CD4+ T cells sorted from blood. The receptors derive from a man younger than 40 in good health. CDR3s leave out the opening cysteine and the closing phenylalanine or tryptophan.

v_gene,j_gene,len,CDR3aa
TRBV10-3,TRBJ1-2,14,AISQTGTGGNYGYT
TRBV28,TRBJ2-7,10,ASTKGQGEQY
TRBV19,TRBJ2-1,13,ASSPLAGLYNEQF
TRBV7-9,TRBJ2-5,9,ASSALETQY
TRBV28,TRBJ2-7,10,ASSGTYYEQY
TRBV9,TRBJ1-1,14,ASSVAPTDTNTEAF
TRBV30,TRBJ2-1,9,AWSLGGNQF
TRBV7-9,TRBJ2-3,14,ASSLELAGATDTQY
TRBV9,TRBJ2-1,13,ASSVDPLQGNEQF
TRBV7-3,TRBJ2-5,14,ASSLGSSGRFETQY
TRBV4-1,TRBJ2-4,12,ASSQQISEDIQY
TRBV19,TRBJ1-2,15,ASSGASGQGSINGYT
TRBV19,TRBJ2-7,14,ASSIAIGTGFHEQY
TRBV6-5,TRBJ2-7,14,ASSLLAGEVGHEQY
TRBV27,TRBJ2-7,13,ASANRGPRSYEQY
TRBV20-1,TRBJ2-1,9,SARLINEQF
TRBV7-9,TRBJ2-2,14,ASSKGLAANTGELF
TRBV7-2,TRBJ1-1,12,ASSFNTGHTEAF